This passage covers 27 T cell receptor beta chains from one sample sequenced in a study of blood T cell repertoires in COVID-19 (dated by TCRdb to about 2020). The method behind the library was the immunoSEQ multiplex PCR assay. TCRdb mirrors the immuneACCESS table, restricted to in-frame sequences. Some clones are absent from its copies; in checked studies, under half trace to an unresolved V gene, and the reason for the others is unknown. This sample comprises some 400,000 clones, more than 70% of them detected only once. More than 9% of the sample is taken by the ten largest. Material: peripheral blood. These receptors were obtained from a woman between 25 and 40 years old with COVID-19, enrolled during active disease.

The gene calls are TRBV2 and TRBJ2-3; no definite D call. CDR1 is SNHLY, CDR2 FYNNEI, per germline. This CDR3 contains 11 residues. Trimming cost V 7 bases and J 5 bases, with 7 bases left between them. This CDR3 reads CASTWRDTQYF. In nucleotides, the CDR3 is TGTGCCAGCACGTGGAGAGATACGCAGTATTTT.

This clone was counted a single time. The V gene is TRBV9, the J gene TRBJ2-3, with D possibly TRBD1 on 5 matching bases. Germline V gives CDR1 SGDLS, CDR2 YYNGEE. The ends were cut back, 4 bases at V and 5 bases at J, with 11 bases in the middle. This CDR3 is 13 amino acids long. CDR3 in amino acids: CASSPQGGDTQYF. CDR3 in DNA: TGTGCCAGCAGCCCCCAGGGCGGAGATACGCAGTATTTT.

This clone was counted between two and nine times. The CDR3 loop reads CASSAGLLDYSPLHF. The CDR3 DNA reads as TGCGCCAGCAGCGCGGGACTGCTCGACTACTCACCCCTCCACTTT. The V call is TRBV5-1, the J call TRBJ1-6; a weak D match, TRBD1 (5 bases). The CDR3 consists of 15 residues. The V end lost 4 bases, the J end lost 10 bases, and 18 bases lay between the germline ends. Germline V gene sequence: CDR1 SGHRS, CDR2 YFSETQ.

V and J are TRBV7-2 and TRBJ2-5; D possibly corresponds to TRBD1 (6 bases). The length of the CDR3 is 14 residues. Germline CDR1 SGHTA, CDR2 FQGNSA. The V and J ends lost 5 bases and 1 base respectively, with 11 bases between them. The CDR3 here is CASSPGVPQETQYF. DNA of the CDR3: TGTGCCAGCAGCCCAGGGGTACCCCAAGAGACCCAGTACTTC.

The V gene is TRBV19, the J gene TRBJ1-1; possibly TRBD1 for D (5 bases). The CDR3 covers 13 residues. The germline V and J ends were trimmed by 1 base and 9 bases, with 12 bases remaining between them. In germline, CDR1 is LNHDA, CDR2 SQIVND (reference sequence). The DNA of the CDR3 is TGTGCCAGTAGTATAGCGGGGGGAAGGAAAGCTTTCTTT. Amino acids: CASSIAGGRKAFF.

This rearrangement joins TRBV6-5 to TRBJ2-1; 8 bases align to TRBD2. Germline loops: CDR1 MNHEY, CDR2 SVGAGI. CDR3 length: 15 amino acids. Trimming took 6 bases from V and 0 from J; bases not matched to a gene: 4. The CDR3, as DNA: TGTGCCAGCAGCGCTCGGGAGGGCTCCTACAATGAGCAGTTCTTC. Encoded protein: CASSAREGSYNEQFF.

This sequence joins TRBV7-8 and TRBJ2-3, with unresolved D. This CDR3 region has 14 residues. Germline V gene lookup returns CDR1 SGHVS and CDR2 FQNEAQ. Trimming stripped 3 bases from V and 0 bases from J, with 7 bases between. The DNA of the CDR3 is TGTGCCAGCAGCTTTCGTGTGAGCACAGATACGCAGTATTTT. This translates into CASSFRVSTDTQYF.

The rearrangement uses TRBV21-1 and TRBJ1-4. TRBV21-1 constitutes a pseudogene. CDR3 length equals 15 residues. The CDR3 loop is CANPRAGAGKEKLFF. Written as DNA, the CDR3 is TGTGCCAACCCCCGGGCGGGGGCTGGAAAAGAAAAACTGTTTTTT.

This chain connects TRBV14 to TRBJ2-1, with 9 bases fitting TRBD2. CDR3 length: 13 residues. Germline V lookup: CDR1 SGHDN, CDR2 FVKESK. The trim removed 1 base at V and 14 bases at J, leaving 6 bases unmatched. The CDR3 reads CASSQGRTSAEFF. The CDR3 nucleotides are TGTGCCAGCAGCCAAGGGCGGACTAGCGCTGAGTTCTTC.

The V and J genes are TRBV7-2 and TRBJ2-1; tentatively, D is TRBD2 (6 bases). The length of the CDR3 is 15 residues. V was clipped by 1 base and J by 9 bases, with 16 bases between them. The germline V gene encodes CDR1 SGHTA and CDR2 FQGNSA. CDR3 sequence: CASSLGLASSIEQFF. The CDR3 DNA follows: TGTGCCAGCAGCTTAGGGCTAGCGAGCTCTATTGAGCAGTTCTTC.

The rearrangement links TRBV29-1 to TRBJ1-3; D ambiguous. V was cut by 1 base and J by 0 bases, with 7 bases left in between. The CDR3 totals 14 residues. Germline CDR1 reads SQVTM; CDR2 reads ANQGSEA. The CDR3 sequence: CSVEGRGSGNTIYF. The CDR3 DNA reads TGCAGCGTTGAAGGGCGCGGCTCTGGAAACACCATATATTTT.

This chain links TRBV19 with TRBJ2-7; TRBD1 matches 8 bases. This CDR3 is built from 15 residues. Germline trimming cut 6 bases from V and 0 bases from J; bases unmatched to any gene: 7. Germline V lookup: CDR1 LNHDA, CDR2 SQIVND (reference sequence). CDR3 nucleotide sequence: TGTGCCAGTAGGGACCGGGACAGGAGCTCCTACGAGCAGTACTTC. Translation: CASRDRDRSSYEQYF.

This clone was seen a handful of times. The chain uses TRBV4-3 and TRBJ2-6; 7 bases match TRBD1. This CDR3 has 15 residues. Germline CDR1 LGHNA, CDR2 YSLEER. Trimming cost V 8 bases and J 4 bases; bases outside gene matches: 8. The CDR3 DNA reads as TGCGCCAGCGCGACAGGGAGCCACGGGGCCAACGTCCTGACTTTC. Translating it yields CASATGSHGANVLTF.

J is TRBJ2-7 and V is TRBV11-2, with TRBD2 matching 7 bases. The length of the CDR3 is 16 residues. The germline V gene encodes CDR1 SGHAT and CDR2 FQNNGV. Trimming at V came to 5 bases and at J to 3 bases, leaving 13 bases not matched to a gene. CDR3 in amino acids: CASSPVTGRGGYEQYF. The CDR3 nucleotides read TGTGCCAGCAGCCCCGTGACGGGGAGGGGAGGCTACGAGCAGTACTTC.

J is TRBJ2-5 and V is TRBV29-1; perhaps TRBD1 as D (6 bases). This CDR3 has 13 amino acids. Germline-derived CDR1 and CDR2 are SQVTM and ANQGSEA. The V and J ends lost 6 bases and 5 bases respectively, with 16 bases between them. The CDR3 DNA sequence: TGCAGCGTCCGCAGGGGATCTGGGGAGACCCAGTACTTC. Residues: CSVRRGSGETQYF. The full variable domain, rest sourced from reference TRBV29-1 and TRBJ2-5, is SAVISQKPSRDICQRGTSLTIQCQVDSQVTMMFWYRQQPGQSLTLIATANQGSEATYESGFVIDKFPISRPNLTFSTLTVSNMSPEDSSIYLCSVRRGSGETQYFGPGTRLLVL.

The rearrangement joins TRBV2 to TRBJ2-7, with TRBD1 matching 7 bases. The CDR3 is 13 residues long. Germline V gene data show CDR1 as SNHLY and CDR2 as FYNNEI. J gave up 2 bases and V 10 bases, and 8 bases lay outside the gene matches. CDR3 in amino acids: CATATGLAYEQYF. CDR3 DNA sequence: TGTGCCACCGCGACAGGGCTCGCCTACGAGCAGTACTTC.

CDR3 loop: CASSTGTSINEQFF. CDR3 coding DNA: TGTGCCAGCAGCACCGGGACTAGCATCAATGAGCAGTTCTTC. The chain employs TRBV6-5 and TRBJ2-1, with 9 positions matching TRBD2. V lost 6 bases, J lost 6 bases, and 6 bases stayed unmatched. CDR3 length: 14 residues. CDR1 is MNHEY and CDR2 is SVGAGI in the germline V gene.

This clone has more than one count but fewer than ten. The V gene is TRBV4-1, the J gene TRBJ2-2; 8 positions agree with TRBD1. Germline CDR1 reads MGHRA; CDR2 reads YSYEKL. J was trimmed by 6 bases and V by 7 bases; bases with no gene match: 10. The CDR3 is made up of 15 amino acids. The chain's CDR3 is CASMRTGGRSGELFF. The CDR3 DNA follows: TGCGCCAGCATGAGAACAGGGGGAAGATCCGGGGAGCTGTTTTTT.

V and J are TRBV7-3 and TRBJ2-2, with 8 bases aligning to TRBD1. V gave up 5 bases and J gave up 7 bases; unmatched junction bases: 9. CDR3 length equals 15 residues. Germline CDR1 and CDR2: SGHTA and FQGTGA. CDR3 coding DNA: TGTGCCAGCAGCCCCAGGGGACAGGTGATCGGGGAGCTGTTTTTT. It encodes CASSPRGQVIGELFF.

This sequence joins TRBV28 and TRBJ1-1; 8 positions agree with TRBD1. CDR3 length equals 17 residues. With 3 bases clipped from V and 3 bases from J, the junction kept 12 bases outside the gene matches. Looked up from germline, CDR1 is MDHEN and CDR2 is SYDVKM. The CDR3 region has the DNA TGTGCCAGCAGTTTCCCCCGGACAGGGAGAATGGACACTGAAGCTTTCTTT. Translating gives CASSFPRTGRMDTEAFF.

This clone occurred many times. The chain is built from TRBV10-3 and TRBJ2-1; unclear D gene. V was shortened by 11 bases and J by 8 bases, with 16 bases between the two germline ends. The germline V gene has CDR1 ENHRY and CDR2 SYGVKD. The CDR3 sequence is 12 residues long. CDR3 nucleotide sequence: TGTGCCCTCTCATCGGGTATCGATGAGCAGTTCTTC. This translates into CALSSGIDEQFF.

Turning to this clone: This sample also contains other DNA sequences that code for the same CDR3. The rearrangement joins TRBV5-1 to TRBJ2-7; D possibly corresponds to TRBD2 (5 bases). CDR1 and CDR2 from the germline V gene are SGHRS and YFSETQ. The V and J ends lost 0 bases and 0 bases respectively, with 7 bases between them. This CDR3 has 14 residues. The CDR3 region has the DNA TGCGCCAGCAGCTTGGCGGGGAGCTCCTACGAGCAGTACTTC. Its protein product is CASSLAGSSYEQYF.

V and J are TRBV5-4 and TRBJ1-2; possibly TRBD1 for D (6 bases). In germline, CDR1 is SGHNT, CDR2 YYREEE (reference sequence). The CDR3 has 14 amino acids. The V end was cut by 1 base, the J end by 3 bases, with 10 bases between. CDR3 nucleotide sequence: TGTGCCAGCAGCTTGCAGGGGTCGGACTATGGCTACACCTTC. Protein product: CASSLQGSDYGYTF.

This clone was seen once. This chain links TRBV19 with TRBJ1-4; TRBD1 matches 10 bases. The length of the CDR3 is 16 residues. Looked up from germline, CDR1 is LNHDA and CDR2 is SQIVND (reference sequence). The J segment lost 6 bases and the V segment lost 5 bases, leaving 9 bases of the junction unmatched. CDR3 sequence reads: CASSPKPGQGYEKLFF. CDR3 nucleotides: TGTGCCAGTAGTCCTAAACCGGGACAGGGGTATGAAAAACTGTTTTTT.

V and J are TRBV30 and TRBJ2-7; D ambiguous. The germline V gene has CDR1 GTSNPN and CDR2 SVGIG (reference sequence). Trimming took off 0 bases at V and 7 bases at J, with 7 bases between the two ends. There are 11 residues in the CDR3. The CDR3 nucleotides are TGTGCCTGGAGTGTACGAGAAGAGCAGTACTTC. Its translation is CAWSVREEQYF.

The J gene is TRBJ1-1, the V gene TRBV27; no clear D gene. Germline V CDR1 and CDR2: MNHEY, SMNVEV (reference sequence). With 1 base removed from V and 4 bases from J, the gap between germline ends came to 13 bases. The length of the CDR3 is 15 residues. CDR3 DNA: TGTGCCAGCAGTTTATATCGAGGGTTTGGCACTGAAGCTTTCTTT. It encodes CASSLYRGFGTEAFF.

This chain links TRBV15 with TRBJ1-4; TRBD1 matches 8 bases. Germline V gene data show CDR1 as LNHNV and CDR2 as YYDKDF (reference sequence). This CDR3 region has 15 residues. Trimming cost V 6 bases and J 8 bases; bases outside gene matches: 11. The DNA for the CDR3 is TGTGCCACCAGTTATCCAGGGGGCGCGAAGGAAAAACTGTTTTTT. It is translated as CATSYPGGAKEKLFF.